Listed below are T cell receptor beta chains from one sample, sequenced in a study of T cell changes during pregnancy in multiple sclerosis. Sequencing was performed with immunoSEQ multiplex PCR; in TCRdb, only in-frame clones are kept and a portion is missing. The data contain 38,000 or so clones, more than 75% of them singletons. The sample here was CD4+ T cells from peripheral blood mononuclear cells, taken in the second trimester of pregnancy. These receptors came from a female donor in good health, enrolled as a control in a pregnancy study. The CDR3 runs from the conserved cysteine through the conserved F or W. D genes are given only for firm matches. For some rows the clone size is stated as once, few or many, or as a class when expanded; others skip it.

TRBD1	TRBV5-1	once	19	TRBJ1-6	CASSLDATGWTTYNSPLHF	TGCGCCAGCAGCTTGGACGCGACAGGGTGGACCACTTATAATTCACCCCTCCACTTT
TRBD1	TRBV11-1	-	16	TRBJ2-7	CASSLAPGQANYEQYF	TGTGCCAGCAGCTTAGCCCCCGGACAGGCGAACTACGAGCAGTACTTC
-	TRBV4-3	-	14	TRBJ1-1	CASSRASMNTEAFF	TGCGCCAGCAGCCGTGCGTCCATGAACACTGAAGCTTTCTTT
TRBD1	TRBV9	-	14	TRBJ2-5	CASNRGDGQETQYF	TGTGCCAGCAACAGGGGGGATGGCCAAGAGACCCAGTACTTC
TRBD2	TRBV15	-	17	TRBJ2-1	CATSRVSGGPPGNEQFF	TGTGCCACCAGCAGAGTTAGCGGGGGCCCTCCAGGGAATGAGCAGTTCTTC
-	TRBV4-3	-	14	TRBJ1-1	CASSQDNFPGQAFF	TGCGCCAGCAGCCAAGATAATTTTCCAGGGCAAGCTTTCTTT
TRBD2	TRBV15	-	16	TRBJ2-1	CATSRDRLASYNEQFF	TGTGCCACCAGCAGAGATCGACTAGCTTCCTACAATGAGCAGTTCTTC
-	TRBV4-1	few	14	TRBJ1-1	CASVDQRGSTEAFF	TGCGCCAGCGTAGACCAGCGGGGGAGCACTGAAGCTTTCTTT
-	TRBV7-9	-	16	TRBJ2-3	CASPGTSLPSTDTQYF	TGTGCCAGCCCGGGGACAAGCCTTCCTAGCACAGATACGCAGTATTTT
TRBD2	TRBV7-2	-	15	TRBJ2-1	CASIRLAGTYNEQFF	TGTGCCAGCATCCGGCTAGCGGGGACCTACAATGAGCAGTTCTTC
-	TRBV6-4	once	14	TRBJ1-1	CASRLSYRNTEAFF	TGTGCCAGCAGATTGAGTTACAGGAACACTGAAGCTTTCTTT
-	TRBV2	-	14	TRBJ1-5	CASSGSQGNQPQHF	TGTGCCAGCAGTGGGAGTCAGGGGAATCAGCCCCAGCATTTT
TRBD2	TRBV28	-	12	TRBJ2-5	CATTPPGTSGDF	TGTGCCACCACACCACCCGGGACTAGCGGGGACTTC
TRBD1	TRBV4-3	-	14	TRBJ2-4	CASSPRQGQNIQYF	TGCGCCAGCAGCCCGCGACAGGGCCAAAACATTCAGTACTTC
TRBD1	TRBV6-6	once	13	TRBJ2-7	CASSGQVLAEQYF	TGTGCCAGCAGTGGACAGGTCTTAGCCGAGCAGTACTTC
-	TRBV9	-	16	TRBJ2-5	CASSAGQTTVQETQYF	TGTGCCAGCAGCGCCGGACAGACAACGGTCCAAGAGACCCAGTACTTC
TRBD1	TRBV5-1	-	16	TRBJ1-3	CASSPLDRGPGNTIYF	TGCGCCAGCAGCCCCCTTGACAGGGGGCCTGGAAACACCATATATTTT
TRBD1	TRBV18	-	14	TRBJ1-3	CASSPGTAGNTIYF	TGTGCCAGCTCACCCGGGACAGCTGGAAACACCATATATTTT
TRBD1	TRBV28	-	14	TRBJ1-1	CASSLSRTGREAFF	TGTGCCAGCAGTTTGTCCCGGACAGGGCGTGAAGCTTTCTTT
-	TRBV5-6	-	14	TRBJ1-2	CASSSTRQPPGDTF	TGTGCCAGCAGCTCTACCCGACAGCCCCCAGGCGACACCTTC
-	TRBV6-5	-	15	TRBJ1-5	CASSFRGESNQPQHF	TGTGCCAGCAGTTTCAGGGGCGAAAGCAATCAGCCCCAGCATTTT
TRBD1	TRBV15	-	15	TRBJ2-2	CATSRKPGQGRKLFF	TGTGCCACCAGCAGAAAACCGGGACAGGGGAGAAAGCTGTTTTTT
-	TRBV30	-	14	TRBJ1-5	CAWSILRVRQPQHF	TGTGCCTGGAGTATCTTACGGGTGAGACAGCCCCAGCATTTT
TRBD1	TRBV6-7	-	17	TRBJ2-5	CASSSIQRNRGQETQYF	TGTGCCAGCAGCTCTATCCAACGGAACAGGGGGCAAGAGACCCAGTACTTC
-	TRBV30	-	12	TRBJ2-1	CAWRAGRGEQFF	TGTGCCTGGAGGGCAGGAAGGGGTGAGCAGTTCTTC
-	TRBV7-2	-	12	TRBJ1-6	CASSHRDSPLHF	TGTGCCAGCAGCCACAGGGATTCACCCCTCCACTTT